The 4 T cell receptor beta chains below were found in one sample sequenced in a study of tumor-infiltrating lymphocytes in oesophageal squamous cell carcinoma. TCRdb recomputed calls from the PCR reads with MiXCR, one row per CDR3 protein. Here the sample spans about 21,000 distinct CDR3 sequences, about 35% being singletons. Material: esophageal tumor tissue. These receptors originate from a male donor with esophageal squamous cell carcinoma.

In the case of this clonotype: A read error may explain this, as a much larger clone is one base away. V usage is TRBV12-3 or TRBV12-4 and J usage is TRBJ2-1; 9 bases are shared with TRBD2. The CDR3 contains 13 residues. The V segment lost 3 bases and the J segment 10 bases; nucleotides outside the gene matches: 4. The CDR3 region is CASSFRGGDEQFF. The CDR3 region has the DNA TGTGCCAGCAGTTTCCGCGGGGGGGACGAGCAGTTCTTC.

This clonotype was found a few times. The rearrangement links TRBV19 to TRBJ1-4, with a weak D call TRBD1 (6 bases). The CDR3 has 17 residues. The V end was cut by 5 bases, the J end by 2 bases, with 18 bases between. CDR1 is LNHDA, CDR2 SQIVND, per germline (reference sequence). The CDR3 DNA sequence: TGTGCCAGTAGTCCCGGACTCGGGGGGGCGACTAATGAAAAACTGTTTTTT. Translation: CASSPGLGGATNEKLFF.

V usage is TRBV12-3 or TRBV12-4 and J usage is TRBJ2-4; possible D gene TRBD2, 6 bases. The CDR3 totals 14 residues. Trimming pared 5 bases from V and 9 bases from J, leaving 17 bases between. CDR3 amino acids: CASSPAGYGSIQYF. The CDR3, as DNA: TGTGCCAGCAGTCCCGCGGGGTACGGAAGCATTCAGTACTTC.

This clonotype was counted many times. This sequence joins TRBV6-2 or TRBV6-3 and TRBJ1-2; a possible D gene is TRBD1 (5 bases). The CDR3 has 12 residues. Germline lookup yields CDR1 MNHEY and CDR2 SVGEGT. The V gene lost 6 bases and the J gene lost 6 bases, with 11 bases spanning the gap. As DNA, the CDR3 is TGTGCCAGCAGAACGGGGGGTGATGGCTACACCTTC. Translating it yields CASRTGGDGYTF.